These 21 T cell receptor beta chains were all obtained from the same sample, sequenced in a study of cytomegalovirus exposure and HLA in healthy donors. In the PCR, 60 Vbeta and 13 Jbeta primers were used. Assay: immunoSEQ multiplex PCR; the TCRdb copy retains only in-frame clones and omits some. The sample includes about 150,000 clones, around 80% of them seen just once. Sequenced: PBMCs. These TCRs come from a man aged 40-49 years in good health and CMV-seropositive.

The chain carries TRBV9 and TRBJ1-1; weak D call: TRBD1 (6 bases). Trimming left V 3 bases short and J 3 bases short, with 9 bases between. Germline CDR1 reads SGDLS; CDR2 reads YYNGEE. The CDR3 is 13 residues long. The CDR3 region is CASSEGGDTEAFF. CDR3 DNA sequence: TGTGCCAGCAGCGAGGGGGGGGACACTGAAGCTTTCTTT.

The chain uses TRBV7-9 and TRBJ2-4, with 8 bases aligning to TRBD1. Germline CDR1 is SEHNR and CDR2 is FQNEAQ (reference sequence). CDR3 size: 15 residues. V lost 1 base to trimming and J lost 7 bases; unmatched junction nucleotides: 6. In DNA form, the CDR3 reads TGTGCCAGCAGCTTAGTAGGCAGGGGGCTCAACATTCAGTACTTC. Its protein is CASSLVGRGLNIQYF. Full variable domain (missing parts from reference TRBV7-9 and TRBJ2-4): DTGVSQNPRHKITKRGQNVTFRCDPISEHNRLYWYRQTLGQGPEFLTYFQNEAQLEKSRLLSDRFSAERPKGSFSTLEIQRTEQGDSAMYLCASSLVGRGLNIQYFGAGTRLSVL.

This CDR3 reads CASSLNPTGSYGYTF. CDR3 in DNA: TGTGCCAGTAGTCTAAACCCGACAGGGTCCTATGGCTACACCTTC. V and J are TRBV19 and TRBJ1-2; TRBD1 matches 7 bases. The germline CDR1 and CDR2 sequences are LNHDA and SQIVND (reference sequence). The CDR3 sequence is 15 residues long. V shed 5 bases and J 4 bases; nucleotides not matched to a gene: 10. Filled out from reference TRBV19 and TRBJ1-2, the complete variable domain reads DGGITQSPKYLFRKEGQNVTLSCEQNLNHDAMYWYRQDPGQGLRLIYYSQIVNDFQKGDIAEGYSVSREKKESFPLTVTSAQKNPTAFYLCASSLNPTGSYGYTFGSGTRLTVV.

The CDR3 here is CASSGLAESYNEQFF. In DNA, the CDR3 is TGTGCCAGCAGCGGGCTAGCGGAATCTTACAATGAGCAGTTCTTC. V usage is TRBV21-1 and J usage is TRBJ2-1; TRBD2, the D gene given by the table, was not confirmed from the DNA. TRBV21-1 is a documented pseudogene. This CDR3 has 15 amino acids.

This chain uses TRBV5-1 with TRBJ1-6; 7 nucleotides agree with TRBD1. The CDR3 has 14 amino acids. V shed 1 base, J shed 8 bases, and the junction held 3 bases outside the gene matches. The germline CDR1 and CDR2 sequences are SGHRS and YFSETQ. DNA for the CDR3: TGCGCCAGCAGCTTGACAGGGGCGGATTCACCCCTCCACTTT. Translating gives CASSLTGADSPLHF.

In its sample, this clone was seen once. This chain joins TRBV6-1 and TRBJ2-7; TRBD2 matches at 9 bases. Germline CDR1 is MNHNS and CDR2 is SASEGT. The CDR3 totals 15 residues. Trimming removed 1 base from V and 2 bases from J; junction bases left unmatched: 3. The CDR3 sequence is CASSEEAGGPYEQYF. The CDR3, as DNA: TGTGCCAGCAGTGAAGAAGCGGGAGGCCCCTACGAGCAGTACTTC.

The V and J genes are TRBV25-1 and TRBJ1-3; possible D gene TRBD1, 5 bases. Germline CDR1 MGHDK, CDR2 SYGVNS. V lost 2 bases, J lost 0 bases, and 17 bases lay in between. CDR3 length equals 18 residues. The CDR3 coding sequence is TGTGCCAGCAGTGAACCCCCTGGAAGGGGCGGCTCTGGAAACACCATATATTTT. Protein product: CASSEPPGRGGSGNTIYF.

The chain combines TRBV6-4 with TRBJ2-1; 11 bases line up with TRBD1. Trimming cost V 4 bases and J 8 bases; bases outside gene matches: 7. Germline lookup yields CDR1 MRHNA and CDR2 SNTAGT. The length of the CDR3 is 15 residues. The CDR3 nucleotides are TGTGCCAGCAGTGTCGGGACAGGGGGTGGGGATGAGCAGTTCTTC. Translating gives CASSVGTGGGDEQFF.

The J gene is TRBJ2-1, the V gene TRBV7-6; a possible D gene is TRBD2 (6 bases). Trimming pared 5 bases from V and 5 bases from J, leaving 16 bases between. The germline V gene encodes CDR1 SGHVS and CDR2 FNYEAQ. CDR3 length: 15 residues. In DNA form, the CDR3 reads TGTGCCAGCAGCCCCACCGGGGGAGTCAACAATGAGCAGTTCTTC. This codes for CASSPTGGVNNEQFF.

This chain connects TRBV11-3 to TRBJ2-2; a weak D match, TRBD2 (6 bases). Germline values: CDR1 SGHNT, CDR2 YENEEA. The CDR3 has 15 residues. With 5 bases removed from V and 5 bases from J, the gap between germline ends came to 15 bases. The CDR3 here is CASSPSGLRTGELFF. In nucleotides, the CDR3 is TGTGCCAGCAGCCCCAGCGGGTTGAGGACCGGGGAGCTGTTTTTT.

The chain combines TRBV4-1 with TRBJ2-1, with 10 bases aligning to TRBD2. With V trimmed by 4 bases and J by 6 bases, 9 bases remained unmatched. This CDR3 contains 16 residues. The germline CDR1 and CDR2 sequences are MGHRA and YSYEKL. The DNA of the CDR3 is TGCGCCAGCAGCCGGGTCGGACTAGCGGCCAGCAATGAGCAGTTCTTC. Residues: CASSRVGLAASNEQFF.

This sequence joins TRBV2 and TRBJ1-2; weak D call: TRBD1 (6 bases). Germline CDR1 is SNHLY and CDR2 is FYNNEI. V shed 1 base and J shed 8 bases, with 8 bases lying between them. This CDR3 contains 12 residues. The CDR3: CASSEGTEGYTF. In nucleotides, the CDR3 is TGTGCCAGCAGTGAAGGGACAGAAGGCTACACCTTC.

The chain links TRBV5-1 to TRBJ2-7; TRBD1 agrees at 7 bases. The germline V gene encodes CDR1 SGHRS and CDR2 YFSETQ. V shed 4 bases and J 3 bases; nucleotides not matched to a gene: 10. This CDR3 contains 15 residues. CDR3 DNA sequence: TGCGCCAGCAGCATGAATACAGGGGCGGACTACGAGCAGTACTTC. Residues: CASSMNTGADYEQYF. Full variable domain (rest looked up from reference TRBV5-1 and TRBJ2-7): KAGVTQTPRYLIKTRGQQVTLSCSPISGHRSVSWYQQTPGQGLQFLFEYFSETQRNKGNFPGRFSGRQFSNSRSEMNVSTLELGDSALYLCASSMNTGADYEQYFGPGTRLTVT.

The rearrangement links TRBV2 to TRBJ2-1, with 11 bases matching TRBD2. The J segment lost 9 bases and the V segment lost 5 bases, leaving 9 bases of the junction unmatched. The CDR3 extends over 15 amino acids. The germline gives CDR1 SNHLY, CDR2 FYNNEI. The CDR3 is CASSFTSGSNAEQFF. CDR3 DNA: TGTGCCAGCAGTTTTACTAGCGGGAGTAACGCTGAGCAGTTCTTC.

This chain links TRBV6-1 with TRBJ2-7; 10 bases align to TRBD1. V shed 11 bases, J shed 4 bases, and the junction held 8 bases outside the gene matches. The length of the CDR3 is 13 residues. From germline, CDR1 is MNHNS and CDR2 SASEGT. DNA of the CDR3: TGTGCCGCCCCCGGGACAGGGGCATACGAGCAGTACTTC. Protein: CAAPGTGAYEQYF.

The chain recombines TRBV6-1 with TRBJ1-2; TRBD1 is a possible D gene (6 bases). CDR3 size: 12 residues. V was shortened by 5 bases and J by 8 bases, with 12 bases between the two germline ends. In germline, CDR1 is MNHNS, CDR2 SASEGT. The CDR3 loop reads CASSLNREGYTF. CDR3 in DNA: TGTGCCAGCAGTTTAAACAGGGAAGGCTACACCTTC.

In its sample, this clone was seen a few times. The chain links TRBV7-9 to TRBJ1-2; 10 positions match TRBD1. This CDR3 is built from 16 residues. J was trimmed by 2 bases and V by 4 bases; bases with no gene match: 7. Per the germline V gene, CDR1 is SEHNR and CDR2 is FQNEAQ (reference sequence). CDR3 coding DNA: TGTGCCAGCAGCTCCGGACAGGGGGACCCAAACTATGGCTACACCTTC. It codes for CASSSGQGDPNYGYTF.

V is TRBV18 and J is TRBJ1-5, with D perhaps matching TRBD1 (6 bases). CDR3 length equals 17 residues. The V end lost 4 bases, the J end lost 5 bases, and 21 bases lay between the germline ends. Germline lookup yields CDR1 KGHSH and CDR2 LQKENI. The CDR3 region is CASSLQGPPFDDQPQHF. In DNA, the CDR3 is TGTGCCAGCTCACTACAGGGACCCCCGTTTGACGATCAGCCCCAGCATTTT. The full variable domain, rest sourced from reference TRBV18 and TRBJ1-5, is NAGVMQNPRHLVRRRGQEARLRCSPMKGHSHVYWYRQLPEEGLKFMVYLQKENIIDESGMPKERFSAEFPKEGPSILRIQQVVRGDSAAYFCASSLQGPPFDDQPQHFGDGTRLSIL.

The DNA of the CDR3 is TGCAGCGTCCCTTCCCCGACAGATGGCTACACCTTC. Protein: CSVPSPTDGYTF. The chain links TRBV29-1 to TRBJ1-2, with D possibly TRBD1 on 5 matching bases. Per germline, CDR1 SQVTM and CDR2 ANQGSEA. This CDR3 spans 12 amino acids. Trimming removed 6 bases from V and 6 bases from J, with 14 bases in between.

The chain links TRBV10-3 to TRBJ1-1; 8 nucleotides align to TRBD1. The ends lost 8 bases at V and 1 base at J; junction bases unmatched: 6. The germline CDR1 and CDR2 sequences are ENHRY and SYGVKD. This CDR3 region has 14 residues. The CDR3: CAIGQGAKNTEAFF. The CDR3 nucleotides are TGTGCCATCGGGCAGGGGGCCAAGAACACTGAAGCTTTCTTT.

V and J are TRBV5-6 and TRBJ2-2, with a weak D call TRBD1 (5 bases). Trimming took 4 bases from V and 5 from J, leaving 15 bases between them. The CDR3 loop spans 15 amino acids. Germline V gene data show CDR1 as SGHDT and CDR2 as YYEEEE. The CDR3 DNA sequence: TGTGCCAGCAGCCCTCCGGACATGGGGACCGGGGAGCTGTTTTTT. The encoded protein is CASSPPDMGTGELFF.